This TCR beta chain is from a study of CD8+ T cells in alopecia areata. Regarding the study as a whole: Normal skin contains resident alphabeta T cells, and these are also sequenced in scalp samples. With tofacitinib ongoing, many expanded lesional clones persisted in both scalp and blood. Higher clonality was seen in lesional scalp than in normal scalp, especially in alopecia totalis/universalis.

Extraction and reverse transcription of RNA yielded cDNA as the sequencing template. Data came from immunoSEQ multiplex PCR; TCRdb stores just in-frame clones and leaves some out. The data hold 210,000 or so clones, with roughly 66% observed a single time. As for this clone: Its antigen remains unknown.

CDR1 LNHNV and CDR2 YYDKDF come from the germline V gene (reference sequence). This CDR3 is built from 16 residues. V was pared by 2 bases and J by 6 bases, with 17 bases between. Treatment noted: oral pan-JAK inhibitor, 5-10 mg twice daily. This TCR derives from a human donor with alopecia areata. Sequenced here: CD4+ T cells sorted from blood, sampled between weeks 43 and 45, from a patient treated with tofacitinib. This sequence joins TRBV15 and TRBJ2-4, with D tentatively TRBD1 (6 bases). CDR3 nucleotides: TGTGCCACCAGCAGATCCCCCCGCACACAGGGAAACATTCAGTACTTC. It is translated as CATSRSPRTQGNIQYF. Full variable domain (missing parts from reference TRBV15 and TRBJ2-4): DAMVIQNPRYQVTQFGKPVTLSCSQTLNHNVMYWYQQKSSQAPKLLFHYYDKDFNNEADTPDNFQSRRPNTSFCFLDIRSPGLGDTAMYLCATSRSPRTQGNIQYFGAGTRLSVL.